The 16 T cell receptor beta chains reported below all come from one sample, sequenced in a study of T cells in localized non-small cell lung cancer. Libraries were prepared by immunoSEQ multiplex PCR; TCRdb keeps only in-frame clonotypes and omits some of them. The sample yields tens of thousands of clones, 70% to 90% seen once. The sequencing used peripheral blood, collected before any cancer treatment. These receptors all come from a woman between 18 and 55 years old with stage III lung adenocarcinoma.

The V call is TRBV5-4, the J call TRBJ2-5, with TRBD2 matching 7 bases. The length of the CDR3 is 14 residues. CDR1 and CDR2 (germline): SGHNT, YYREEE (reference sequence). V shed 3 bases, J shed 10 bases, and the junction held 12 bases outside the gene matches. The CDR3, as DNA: TGTGCCAGCAGCTCCGACGACTTAAGGGAGGGCCAGTACTTC. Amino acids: CASSSDDLREGQYF.

For the CDR3, the DNA is TGTGCCAGCAGTTACGGGGGGCAGGAGGCTGGAAACACCATATATTTT. This encodes CASSYGGQEAGNTIYF. The chain recombines TRBV6-5 with TRBJ1-3; D may be TRBD1 (6 bases). The CDR3 loop spans 16 amino acids. With 2 bases removed from V and 2 bases from J, the gap between germline ends came to 13 bases. The germline CDR1 and CDR2 sequences are MNHEY and SVGAGI.

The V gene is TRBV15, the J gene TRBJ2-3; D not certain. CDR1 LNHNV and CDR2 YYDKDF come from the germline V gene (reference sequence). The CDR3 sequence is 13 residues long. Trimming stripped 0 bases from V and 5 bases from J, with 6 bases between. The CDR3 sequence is CATSREKRDTQYF. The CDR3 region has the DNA TGTGCCACCAGCAGAGAGAAACGAGATACGCAGTATTTT. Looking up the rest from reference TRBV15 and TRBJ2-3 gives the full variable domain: DAMVIQNPRYQVTQFGKPVTLSCSQTLNHNVMYWYQQKSSQAPKLLFHYYDKDFNNEADTPDNFQSRRPNTSFCFLDIRSPGLGDTAMYLCATSREKRDTQYFGPGTRLTVL.

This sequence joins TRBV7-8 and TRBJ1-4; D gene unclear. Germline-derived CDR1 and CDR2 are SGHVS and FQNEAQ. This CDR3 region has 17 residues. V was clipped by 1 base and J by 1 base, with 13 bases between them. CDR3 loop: CASSLEGPGLTNEKLFF. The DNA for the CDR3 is TGTGCCAGCAGCTTAGAAGGGCCGGGGTTAACTAATGAAAAACTGTTTTTT.

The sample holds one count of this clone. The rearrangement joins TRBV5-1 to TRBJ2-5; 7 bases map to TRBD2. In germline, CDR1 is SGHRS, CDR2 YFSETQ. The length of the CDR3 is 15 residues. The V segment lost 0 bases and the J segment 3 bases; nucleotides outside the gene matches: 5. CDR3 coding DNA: TGCGCCAGCAGCTTGGAAGGGGCGGGAGAAGAGACCCAGTACTTC. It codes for CASSLEGAGEETQYF.

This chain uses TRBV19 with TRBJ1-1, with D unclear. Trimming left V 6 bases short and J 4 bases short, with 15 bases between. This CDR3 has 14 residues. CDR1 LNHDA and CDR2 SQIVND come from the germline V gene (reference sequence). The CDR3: CASSHSRSGTEAFF. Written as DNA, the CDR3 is TGTGCCAGTAGCCACTCCAGATCTGGCACTGAAGCTTTCTTT.

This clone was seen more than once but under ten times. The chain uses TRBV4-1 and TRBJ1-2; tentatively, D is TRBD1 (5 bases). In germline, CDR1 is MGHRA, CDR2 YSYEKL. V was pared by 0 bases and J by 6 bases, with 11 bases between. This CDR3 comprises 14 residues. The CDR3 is CASSQDLRGDGYTF. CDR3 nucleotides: TGCGCCAGCAGCCAAGATCTGAGGGGAGATGGCTACACCTTC.

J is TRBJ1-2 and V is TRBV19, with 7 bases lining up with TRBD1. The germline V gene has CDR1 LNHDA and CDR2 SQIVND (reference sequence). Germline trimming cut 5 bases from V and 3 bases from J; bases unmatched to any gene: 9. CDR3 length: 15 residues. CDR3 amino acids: CASSFETGTDYGYTF. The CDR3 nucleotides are TGTGCCAGTAGTTTCGAAACCGGGACAGACTATGGCTACACCTTC.

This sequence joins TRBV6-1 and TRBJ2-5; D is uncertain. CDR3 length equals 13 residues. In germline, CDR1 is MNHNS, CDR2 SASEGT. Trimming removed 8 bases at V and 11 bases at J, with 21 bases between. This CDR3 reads CASYGDGQSRQYF. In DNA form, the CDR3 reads TGTGCCAGCTACGGAGACGGTCAATCGAGGCAGTACTTC.

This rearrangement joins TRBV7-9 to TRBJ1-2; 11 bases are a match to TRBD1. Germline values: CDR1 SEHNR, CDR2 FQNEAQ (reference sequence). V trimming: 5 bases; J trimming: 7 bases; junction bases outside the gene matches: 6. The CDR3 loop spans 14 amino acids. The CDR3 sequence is CASSAGQGAAGYTF. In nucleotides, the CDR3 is TGTGCCAGCAGCGCCGGACAGGGGGCAGCTGGCTACACCTTC.

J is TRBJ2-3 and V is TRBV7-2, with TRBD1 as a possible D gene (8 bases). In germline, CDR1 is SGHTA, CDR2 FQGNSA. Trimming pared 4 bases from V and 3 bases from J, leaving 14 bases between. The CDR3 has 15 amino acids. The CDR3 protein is CASSSQGGRTDTQYF. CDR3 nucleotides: TGTGCCAGCAGCTCACAGGGGGGGAGGACAGATACGCAGTATTTT.

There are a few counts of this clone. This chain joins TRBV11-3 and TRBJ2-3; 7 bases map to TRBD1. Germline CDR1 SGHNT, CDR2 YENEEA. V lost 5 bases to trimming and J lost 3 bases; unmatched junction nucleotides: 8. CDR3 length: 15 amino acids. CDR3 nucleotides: TGTGCCAGCAGCCGTCGGACAGGAAGAACAGATACGCAGTATTTT. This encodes CASSRRTGRTDTQYF.

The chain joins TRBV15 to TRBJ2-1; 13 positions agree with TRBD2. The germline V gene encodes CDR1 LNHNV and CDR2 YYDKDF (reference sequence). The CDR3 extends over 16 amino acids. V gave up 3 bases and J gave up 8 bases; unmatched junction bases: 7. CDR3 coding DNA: TGTGCCACCAGCAGGGAAAGACTAGCGGGGGGTTATGAGCAGTTCTTC. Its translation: CATSRERLAGGYEQFF.

The CDR3 nucleotides are TGTGCCAGCAGCTTAGACCCCAGAGGCAATGAGCAGTTCTTC. This codes for CASSLDPRGNEQFF. This sequence joins TRBV7-3 and TRBJ2-1; no firm D call. This CDR3 region has 14 residues. Germline V gene data show CDR1 as SGHTA and CDR2 as FQGTGA. Deletions cut 2 bases from V and 6 bases from J, with 11 bases between.

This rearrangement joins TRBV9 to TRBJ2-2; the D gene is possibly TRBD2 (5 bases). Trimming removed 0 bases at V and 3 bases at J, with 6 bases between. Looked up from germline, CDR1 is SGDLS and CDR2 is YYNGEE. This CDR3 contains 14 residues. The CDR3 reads CASSVVGDTGELFF. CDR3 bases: TGTGCCAGCAGCGTAGTCGGGGACACCGGGGAGCTGTTTTTT.

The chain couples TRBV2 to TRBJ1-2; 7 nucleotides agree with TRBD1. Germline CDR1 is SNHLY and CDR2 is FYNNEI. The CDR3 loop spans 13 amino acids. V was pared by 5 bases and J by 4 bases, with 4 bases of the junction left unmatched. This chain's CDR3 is CASSTGVGYGYTF. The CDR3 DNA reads TGTGCCAGCAGTACAGGGGTGGGCTATGGCTACACCTTC.